This TCR beta chain was documented in a study of Ad26.COV2.S vaccination and SARS-CoV-2 variants. Treatment reported: roughly 20 received Ad26.COV2.S at low or high dose, single or two shots; about 5 received placebo; per-sample allocation not given. Samples came from day 63 after the first vaccine or placebo injection. An Ad26 vector was used to express Wuhan-strain SARS-CoV-2 spike as the vaccine. V lost 5 bases and J lost 4; bases outside the gene matches: 7. The CDR3 is 17 amino acids. Germline V CDR1 and CDR2: LGHDT, YNNKEL (reference sequence). Produced via immunoSEQ multiplex PCR; TCRdb's table is partial and in-frame only. Among some 290,000 clones listed, 85% were seen once. Study results and limitations: Breadth of non-spike TCRs did not differ between vaccinees and placebo recipients.

Worth noting for this clone: Antigen unknown.

Source: peripheral blood, taken in a trial of Ad26.COV2.S vaccine versus placebo. The chain has TRBV3-1 (or the pseudogene TRBV3-2) and TRBJ2-5, with TRBD2 identical over 16 bases. This receptor was obtained from a person aged 18-65 years who received the Ad26.COV2.S COVID-19 vaccine or a placebo. CDR3 sequence (DNA): TGTGCCAGCAGCGAAGGGACTAGCGGGGGGGCCGGAGAGACCCAGTACTTC. This encodes CASSEGTSGGAGETQYF.